Reported below is one T cell receptor (beta chain). Its antigen remains unknown. Germline lookup yields CDR1 SNHLY and CDR2 FYNNEI. V was pared by 3 bases and J by 1 base, with 3 bases of the junction left unmatched. The CDR3 sequence is 15 residues long. This sample was included in a study of T-cell reconstitution after alpha-beta-depleted transplantation in children. The authors prepared the TCRbeta library with unique molecular identifiers. TCRdb re-called the PCR reads with MiXCR, one entry per CDR3 protein. The repertoire holds hundreds of thousands of distinct CDR3 sequences, with 10% to 15% as singletons. Regarding the study as a whole: Two months or so post-transplant, alpha-beta T cells reportedly derived from several hundred expanded graft clones. The high TCRbeta diversity at day 60 in some patients came from surviving recipient T cells and thymic progenitors. After one year, T-cell counts and TCRbeta diversity mostly came from new T cells.

This sequence joins TRBV2 and TRBJ2-3; TRBD2 aligns across 8 bases. The TCR comes from a male patient younger than 18 who had a stem cell transplant for acute myeloid leukemia, so the T cells may come from the graft donor. This sample comprised PBMCs, mostly from graft donor cells, obtained 360 days after TCRalphabeta/CD19-depleted stem cell transplant. The CDR3 sequence: CASSDETSGTDTQYF. In DNA form, the CDR3 reads TGTGCCAGCAGTGATGAGACTAGCGGCACAGATACGCAGTATTTT. The entire variable domain, with the rest obtained from reference TRBV2 and TRBJ2-3, is as follows: EPEVTQTPSHQVTQMGQEVILRCVPISNHLYFYWYRQILGQKVEFLVSFYNNEISEKSEIFDDQFSVERPDGSNFTLKIRSTKLEDSAMYFCASSDETSGTDTQYFGPGTRLTVL.